This T cell receptor (beta chain) was sequenced for a study of blood T cell repertoires in COVID-19. The CDR3 has 14 amino acids. Methods used by the authors: Amplification with reference gene primers provided the estimates of nucleated cell counts. This table comes from immunoSEQ multiplex PCR, and its TCRdb copy is limited to in-frame clones, with some not included. The DNA was the basis for D and trimming; V, J and clone size are from that table. The sample lists some 250,000 clones, 86% seen once, with about 3% in the top ten. The sequence was collected from a woman aged 30 to 39 who had recovered from COVID-19. The source material was peripheral blood. The genes are TRBV21-1 and TRBJ1-2; the DNA was not compared with TRBD1, the D call given in the table. TRBV21-1 is labeled a pseudogene. The CDR3 loop reads CASIPTGGSYGYTF. The CDR3 DNA reads as TGTGCCAGCATCCCGACAGGGGGCAGTTATGGCTACACCTTC.